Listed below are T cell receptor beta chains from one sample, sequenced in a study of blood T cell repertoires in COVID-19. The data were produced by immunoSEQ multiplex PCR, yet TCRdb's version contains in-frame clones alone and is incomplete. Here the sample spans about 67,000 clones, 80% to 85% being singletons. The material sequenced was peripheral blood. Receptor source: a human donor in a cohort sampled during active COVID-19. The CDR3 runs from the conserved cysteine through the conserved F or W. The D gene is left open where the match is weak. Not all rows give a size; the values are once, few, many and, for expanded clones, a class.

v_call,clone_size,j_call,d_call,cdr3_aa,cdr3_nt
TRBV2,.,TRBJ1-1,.,CASGGEAFF,TGTGCCAGCGGGGGGGAAGCTTTCTTT
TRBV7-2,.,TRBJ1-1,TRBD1,CASSSQGGTEAFF,TGTGCCAGCAGCTCACAGGGGGGGACTGAAGCTTTCTTT
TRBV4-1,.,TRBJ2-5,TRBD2,CASSRVLAGETQYF,TGCGCCAGCAGCCGGGTACTAGCGGGCGAGACCCAGTACTTC
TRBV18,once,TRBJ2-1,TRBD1,CASSPGGQGSYNEQFF,TGTGCCAGCTCACCGGGGGGACAGGGGTCCTACAATGAGCAGTTCTTC
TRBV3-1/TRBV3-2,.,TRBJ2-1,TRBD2,CASEPGLAGGVSYNEQFF,TGTGCCAGTGAACCGGGACTAGCGGGGGGCGTCTCCTACAATGAGCAGTTCTTC
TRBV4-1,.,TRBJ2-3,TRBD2,CASSQDIQRGGLADTQYF,TGCGCCAGCAGCCAAGATATCCAGCGGGGGGGTCTCGCAGATACGCAGTATTTT
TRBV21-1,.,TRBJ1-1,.,CASSKGQGLILKNTEAFF,TGTGCCAGCAGCAAGGGACAGGGCTTGATTCTCAAGAACACTGAAGCTTTCTTT
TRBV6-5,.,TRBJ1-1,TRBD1,CASSGQGAGHDEAFF,TGTGCCAGCAGCGGACAGGGGGCGGGCCATGATGAAGCTTTCTTT
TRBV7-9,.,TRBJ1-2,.,CASSREMGGYGYTF,TGTGCCAGCAGCAGAGAAATGGGGGGCTATGGCTACACCTTC
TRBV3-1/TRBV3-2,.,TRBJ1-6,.,CASSATGFQSSYNSPLHF,TGTGCCAGCAGCGCCACAGGGTTTCAAAGCTCCTATAATTCACCCCTCCACTTT
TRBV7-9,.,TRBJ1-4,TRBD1,CASRGTGAEKLFF,TGTGCCAGCAGAGGGACAGGGGCTGAAAAACTGTTTTTT
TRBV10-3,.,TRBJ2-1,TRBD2,CASGLAVDYNEQFF,TGTGCCTCGGGGCTAGCGGTAGACTACAATGAGCAGTTCTTC
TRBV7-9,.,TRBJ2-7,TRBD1,CASSLGQGFYEQYF,TGTGCCAGCAGCCTGGGACAGGGCTTTTACGAGCAGTACTTC
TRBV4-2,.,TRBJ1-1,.,CASSRERGSLNTEAFF,TGTGCCAGCAGCCGGGAAAGGGGCTCCCTGAACACTGAAGCTTTCTTT
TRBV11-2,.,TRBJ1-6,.,CASSLDMGALRPLHF,TGTGCCAGCAGCTTAGATATGGGGGCCCTACGACCCCTCCACTTT
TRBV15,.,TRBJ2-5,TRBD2,CATSRDLRGGLAQYF,TGTGCCACCAGCAGAGATCTGCGGGGGGGCCTCGCCCAGTACTTC
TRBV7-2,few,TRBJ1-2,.,CASSLAVGRGNYGYTF,TGTGCCAGCAGCTTAGCGGTCGGCAGGGGTAACTATGGCTACACCTTC
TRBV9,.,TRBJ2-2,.,CASSENILNTGELFF,TGTGCCAGCAGCGAGAACATATTAAACACCGGGGAGCTGTTTTTT
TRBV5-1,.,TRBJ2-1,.,CASSLQEPTYNEQFF,TGCGCCAGCAGCCTACAGGAGCCTACCTACAATGAGCAGTTCTTC
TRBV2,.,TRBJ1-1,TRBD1,CASSGERDRVNTEAFF,TGTGCCAGCAGTGGTGAGAGGGACAGGGTGAACACTGAAGCTTTCTTT
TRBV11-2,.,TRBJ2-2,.,CASRLRVGATGELFF,TGTGCCAGCAGACTAAGGGTAGGGGCCACCGGGGAGCTGTTTTTT
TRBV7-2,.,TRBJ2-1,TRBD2,CASSLVGLAGGWSLFF,TGTGCCAGCAGCTTAGTTGGCCTAGCGGGGGGCTGGTCATTGTTCTTC
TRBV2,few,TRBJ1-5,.,CASSEMGTTNQPQHF,TGTGCCAGCAGTGAAATGGGCACCACCAATCAGCCCCAGCATTTT